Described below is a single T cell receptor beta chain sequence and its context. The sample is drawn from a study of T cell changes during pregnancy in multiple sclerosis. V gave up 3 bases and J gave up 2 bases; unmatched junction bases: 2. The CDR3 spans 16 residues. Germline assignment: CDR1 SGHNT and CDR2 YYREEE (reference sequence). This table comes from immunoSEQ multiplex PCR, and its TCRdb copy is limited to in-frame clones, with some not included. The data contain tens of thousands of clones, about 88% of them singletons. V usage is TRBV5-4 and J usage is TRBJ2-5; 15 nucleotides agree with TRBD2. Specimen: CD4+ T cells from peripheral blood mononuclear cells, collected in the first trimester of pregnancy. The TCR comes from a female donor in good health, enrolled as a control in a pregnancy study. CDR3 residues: CASSSGLAGGQETQYF. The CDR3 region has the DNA TGTGCCAGCAGCTCCGGACTAGCGGGGGGGCAAGAGACCCAGTACTTC. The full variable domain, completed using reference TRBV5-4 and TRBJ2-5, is ETGVTQSPTHLIKTRGQQVTLRCSSQSGHNTVSWYQQALGQGPQFIFQYYREEENGRGNFPPRFSGLQFPNYSSELNVNALELDDSALYLCASSSGLAGGQETQYFGPGTRLLVL.